Presented here are 19 T cell receptor beta chains from one specimen sequenced in a study of Graves' ophthalmopathy and Graves' hyperthyroidism. The sequenced template was RNA, covering the TCR beta CDR3 region. First-round RT-PCR employed HTBI primers, with a second-round multiplex PCR after it. TCRdb redid the calling of the multiplex PCR reads with MiXCR, one entry per CDR3 protein. This table holds roughly 1.1 million distinct CDR3 sequences, 35% to 45% found once. Sequenced material: peripheral blood or thyroid tissue (not recorded which). The receptors were gathered from an adult man with Graves' hyperthyroidism.

The rearrangement uses TRBV5-1 and TRBJ2-2; 8 nucleotides match TRBD1. There are 16 residues in the CDR3. Germline V gives CDR1 SGHRS, CDR2 YFSETQ. The trim removed 4 bases at V and 3 bases at J, leaving 8 bases unmatched. CDR3 sequence (DNA): TGCGCCAGCAGCGGTTCCGGACAGGGCCACACCGGGGAGCTGTTTTTT. Its protein product is CASSGSGQGHTGELFF. Together with reference TRBV5-1 and TRBJ2-2, the CDR3 gives the full variable domain: KAGVTQTPRYLIKTRGQQVTLSCSPISGHRSVSWYQQTPGQGLQFLFEYFSETQRNKGNFPGRFSGRQFSNSRSEMNVSTLELGDSALYLCASSGSGQGHTGELFFGEGSRLTVL.

This clonotype has only a few counts. The rearrangement joins TRBV30 to TRBJ1-2; D uncertain. The CDR3 is made up of 14 amino acids. The germline V gene encodes CDR1 GTSNPN and CDR2 SVGIG (reference sequence). V lost 3 bases and J 0 bases, leaving 11 bases between the germline ends. The CDR3 DNA reads TGTGCCTGGAGGGCCTGGAGCACTAACTATGGCTACACCTTC. It is translated as CAWRAWSTNYGYTF.

For this clonotype: A much larger clone lies one base from this, so it may be a read error. This chain uses TRBV4-1 with TRBJ1-1; tentative D call: TRBD1 (5 bases). Germline CDR1 is MGHRA and CDR2 is YSYEKL. The CDR3 runs 14 residues. The CDR3 DNA is TGCGCCGGCAGAACGGTAGGGGTCAACACTGAAGCTTTCTTT. Residues: CAGRTVGVNTEAFF.

On this clonotype itself: The germline gene is not matched at one end of the junction; a read error may be the cause. The rearrangement joins TRBV7-9 to TRBJ1-1, with D possibly TRBD1 on 6 matching bases. CDR1 SEHNR and CDR2 FQNEAQ come from the germline V gene (reference sequence). This CDR3 is 13 amino acids long. In DNA form, the CDR3 reads TGTGCCGGCAGCTTGCAGGGGCCCGTTGAAGCTTTCTTT. As protein: CAGSLQGPVEAFF. Full variable domain (outside the CDR3, taken from reference TRBV7-9 and TRBJ1-1): DTGVSQNPRHKITKRGQNVTFRCDPISEHNRLYWYRQTLGQGPEFLTYFQNEAQLEKSRLLSDRFSAERPKGSFSTLEIQRTEQGDSAMYLCAGSLQGPVEAFFGQGTRLTVV.

As for this clonotype: A read error may produce the germline difference seen at one junction end. The rearrangement uses TRBV5-1 and TRBJ2-7; the D is unclear. Germline lookup yields CDR1 SGHRS and CDR2 YFSETQ. The CDR3 length is 15 residues. CDR3 sequence reads: CASTYHSDTSYEQYF. CDR3 nucleotides: TGTGCCAGCACCTATCACTCTGACACCTCCTACGAGCAGTACTTC. The full variable domain, rest sourced from reference TRBV5-1 and TRBJ2-7, is KAGVTQTPRYLIKTRGQQVTLSCSPISGHRSVSWYQQTPGQGLQFLFEYFSETQRNKGNFPGRFSGRQFSNSRSEMNVSTLELGDSALYLCASTYHSDTSYEQYFGPGTRLTVT.

As concerns this clonotype: The junction shows a germline mismatch at one end, possibly a read error. The chain employs TRBV28 and TRBJ1-1, with D perhaps matching TRBD1 (5 bases). This CDR3 comprises 11 residues. Per germline, CDR1 MDHEN and CDR2 SYDVKM. DNA for the CDR3: TGTGCCAGCAGTTTAGGGGGTGAAGCTTCCTTT. It translates to CASSLGGEASF.

The chain employs TRBV4-1 and TRBJ2-2; the match to TRBD1 covers 12 bases. Germline V gene data show CDR1 as MGHRA and CDR2 as YSYEKL. After removal of 1 base from V and 6 bases from J, the junction contained 3 bases not matched to a gene. The CDR3 runs 16 residues. The CDR3 spells CASSQVGQGAAGELFF. The CDR3 bases are TGCGCCAGCAGCCAAGTGGGACAGGGGGCTGCCGGGGAGCTGTTTTTT.

V is TRBV20-1 and J is TRBJ2-5; 10 positions agree with TRBD2. The J call is doubtful: the DNA matches TRBJ2-7 better. The CDR3 totals 13 residues. CDR1 is DFQATT, CDR2 SNEGSKA, per germline (reference sequence). The DNA for the CDR3 is TGCAGCGACGCGACTAGCGGGTACTACGAGCAGTACTTC. Its protein product is CSDATSGYYEQYF.

This clonotype was detected ten times or more. The rearrangement links TRBV10-3 to TRBJ2-7; D is perhaps TRBD2 (6 bases). The length of the CDR3 is 15 residues. The V gene's germline CDR1 is ENHRY and CDR2 SYGVKD. With 3 bases removed from V and 3 bases from J, the gap between germline ends came to 15 bases. The CDR3 DNA reads TGTGCCATCAGTGACACCGGGACTGGGGACTACGAGCAGTACTTC. Amino acid sequence: CAISDTGTGDYEQYF.

The V call is TRBV6-2 or TRBV6-3, the J call TRBJ1-1; perhaps TRBD1 as D (6 bases). V was trimmed by 5 bases and J by 6 bases, leaving 19 bases between them. The CDR3 spans 15 residues. In germline, CDR1 is MNHEY, CDR2 SVGEGT. The CDR3 DNA follows: TGTGCCAGCAGTAAACAGGGTTATCTCATTGCTGAAGCTTTCTTT. This sequence encodes CASSKQGYLIAEAFF.

The chain is built from TRBV12-3 or TRBV12-4 and TRBJ1-3; TRBD1 is a possible D gene (5 bases). This CDR3 spans 15 amino acids. V lost 7 bases and J 0 bases, leaving 13 bases between the germline ends. The CDR3 nucleotides read TGTGCCAGCACTCCTACTGGGGGCTCTGGAAACACCATATATTTT. It yields the protein CASTPTGGSGNTIYF.

This clonotype has ten or more counts. The V gene is TRBV16, the J gene TRBJ1-6; TRBD1 aligns across 12 bases. Germline CDR1 and CDR2: KGHSY and FQNENV. The CDR3 length is 16 residues. The J segment lost 10 bases and the V segment lost 2 bases, leaving 6 bases of the junction unmatched. The CDR3: CASSQGGTGGYSPLHF. The CDR3 bases are TGTGCCAGCAGCCAAGGGGGGACAGGGGGCTACTCACCCCTCCACTTT.

This chain links TRBV3-1 with TRBJ1-1; perhaps TRBD1 as D (6 bases). The germline CDR1 and CDR2 sequences are LGHDT and YNNKEL (reference sequence). This CDR3 comprises 14 residues. Trimming pared 4 bases from V and 4 bases from J, leaving 13 bases between. CDR3 loop: CASSPQGFSTEAFF. CDR3 in DNA: TGTGCCAGCAGCCCACAGGGCTTTAGCACTGAAGCTTTCTTT.

There are a few counts of this clonotype. V and J are TRBV4-1 and TRBJ1-1; D uncertain. The CDR3 consists of 18 residues. Trimming shortened V by 1 base and J by 0 bases, and 18 bases separated the two germline ends. CDR1 is MGHRA and CDR2 is YSYEKL in the germline V gene. The CDR3 loop reads CASSQVPVIPLLNTEAFF. In DNA form, the CDR3 reads TGCGCCAGCAGCCAAGTCCCTGTTATTCCCCTGTTGAACACTGAAGCTTTCTTT.

The chain joins TRBV6-6 to TRBJ1-5; TRBD1 agrees at 7 bases. The trim removed 2 bases at V and 6 bases at J, leaving 10 bases unmatched. This CDR3 comprises 16 residues. Looked up from germline, CDR1 is MNHNY and CDR2 is SVGAGI (reference sequence). CDR3 nucleotides: TGTGCCAGCAGTTACCCCCCAGGGAGGGGGCTTCAGCCCCAGCATTTT. Its translation is CASSYPPGRGLQPQHF.

This clonotype has just a few counts. At one end the junction does not follow the germline gene, possibly because of a read error. The genes are TRBV5-1 and TRBJ1-6; the match to TRBD1 covers 9 bases. Germline CDR1 and CDR2: SGHRS and YFSETQ. This CDR3 region has 14 residues. CDR3 in amino acids: CASSPRQGGSPLHF. The CDR3 DNA sequence: TGTGCCAGCAGCCCGCGACAGGGGGGATCACCCCTCCACTTT.

Turning to this clonotype: This may arise from a read error, as a much more abundant clone is one base away. The chain carries TRBV29-1 and TRBJ2-5; 7 bases fit TRBD1. The length of the CDR3 is 14 residues. Trimming took 6 bases from V and 3 from J; bases not matched to a gene: 10. CDR1 and CDR2 from the germline V gene are SQVTM and ANQGSEA. The DNA for the CDR3 is TGCAGCGTCGCAACGACAGGGATAAAAGAGACCCAGTACTTC. Translation: CSVATTGIKETQYF.

J is TRBJ2-7 and V is TRBV7-6, with 12 bases identical to TRBD2. Trimming took 5 bases from V and 2 from J; bases not matched to a gene: 10. This CDR3 is built from 17 residues. Germline assignment: CDR1 SGHVS and CDR2 FNYEAQ. The chain's CDR3 is CASSQTLAGGGAYEQYF. In nucleotides, the CDR3 is TGTGCCAGCAGCCAAACACTAGCGGGAGGAGGGGCCTACGAGCAGTACTTC. The complete variable domain, with remaining parts taken from reference TRBV7-6 and TRBJ2-7, reads GAGVSQSPRYKVTKRGQDVALRCDPISGHVSLYWYRQALGQGPEFLTYFNYEAQQDKSGLPNDRFSAERPEGSISTLTIQRTEQRDSAMYRCASSQTLAGGGAYEQYFGPGTRLTVT.

This clonotype came up many times. This chain links TRBV2 with TRBJ1-5; maybe TRBD1 (5 bases). From germline, CDR1 is SNHLY and CDR2 FYNNEI. V was clipped by 4 bases and J by 0 bases, with 10 bases between them. CDR3 length: 15 amino acids. The CDR3 protein is CASSVQVRSNQPQHF. Written as DNA, the CDR3 is TGTGCCAGCAGTGTACAGGTTCGTAGCAATCAGCCCCAGCATTTT.